This TCR beta chain derives from a study of blood T cell repertoires in COVID-19. Overall study context: The cDNA or gDNA used as material had been derived from T cells, B-cell-depleted T cells, or PBMCs.

Study processing details: Nucleated cell counts were estimated from reference gene primer amplification. Repertoires were generated with immunoSEQ multiplex PCR, while TCRdb's copy carries only in-frame clones and drops some. V and J calls and clone size are those listed in that table; D and trimming were worked out from the DNA. In the table there are tens of thousands of clones, 70% to 80% of which are singletons. CDR1 is LGHDT and CDR2 is YNNKEL in the germline V gene (reference sequence). The CDR3 consists of 13 residues. V lost 4 bases and J lost 11, with 15 bases in between. This clonotype was sampled from a man between 60 and 70 years old with active or convalescent COVID-19. The sample taken for sequencing was peripheral blood. The chain is built from TRBV3-1 (or the pseudogene TRBV3-2) and TRBJ1-5; D is possibly TRBD1 (5 bases). CDR3 DNA sequence: TGTGCCAGCAGCCCCTCGAGAGCGGGGGCCCAGCATTTT. Protein: CASSPSRAGAQHF.